The T cell receptor (beta chain) under discussion was sequenced for a study of blood T cell repertoires in COVID-19. As for the study in general: Specimens from acute and convalescent COVID-19 originated in the United States, Italy and Spain.

The CDR3 is 12 residues long. Trimming left V 4 bases short and J 1 base short, with 4 bases between. The germline V gene has CDR1 MNHEY and CDR2 SMNVEV (reference sequence). Here immunoSEQ multiplex PCR was the method, and the copy in TCRdb shows in-frame clones only, minus some. Among fewer than 300,000 clones listed, 88% were seen once. This receptor was taken from a woman in her twenties or thirties with acute or convalescent COVID-19. The V and J genes are TRBV27 and TRBJ1-2, with D unresolved. Sequencing was performed on peripheral blood. The CDR3 DNA is TGTGCCAGCAGTTCCATTAACTATGGCTACACCTTC. Its protein product is CASSSINYGYTF.